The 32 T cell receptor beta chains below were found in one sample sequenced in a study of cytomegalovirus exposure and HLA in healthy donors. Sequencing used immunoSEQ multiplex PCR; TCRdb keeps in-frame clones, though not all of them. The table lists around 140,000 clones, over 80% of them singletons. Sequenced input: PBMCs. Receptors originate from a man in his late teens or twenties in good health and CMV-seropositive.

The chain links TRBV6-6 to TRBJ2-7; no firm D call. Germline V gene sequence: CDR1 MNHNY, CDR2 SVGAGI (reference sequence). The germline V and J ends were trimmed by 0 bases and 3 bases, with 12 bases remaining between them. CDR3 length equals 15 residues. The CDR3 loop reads CASSYSNSQSYEQYF. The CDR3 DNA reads TGTGCCAGCAGTTACTCGAACAGCCAGAGCTACGAGCAGTACTTC.

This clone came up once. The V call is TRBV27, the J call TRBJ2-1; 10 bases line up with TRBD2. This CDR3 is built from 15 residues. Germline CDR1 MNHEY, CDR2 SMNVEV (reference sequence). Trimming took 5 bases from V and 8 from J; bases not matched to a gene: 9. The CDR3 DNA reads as TGTGCCAGCAGTGCTTTAGCGGGGGGCAGGGATGAGCAGTTCTTC. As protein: CASSALAGGRDEQFF.

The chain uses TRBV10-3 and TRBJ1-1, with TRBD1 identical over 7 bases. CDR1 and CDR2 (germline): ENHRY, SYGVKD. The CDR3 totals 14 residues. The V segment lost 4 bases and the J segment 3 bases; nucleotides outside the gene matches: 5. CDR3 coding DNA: TGTGCCATCAGTGGGACCCAGGGGGACACTGAAGCTTTCTTT. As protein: CAISGTQGDTEAFF.

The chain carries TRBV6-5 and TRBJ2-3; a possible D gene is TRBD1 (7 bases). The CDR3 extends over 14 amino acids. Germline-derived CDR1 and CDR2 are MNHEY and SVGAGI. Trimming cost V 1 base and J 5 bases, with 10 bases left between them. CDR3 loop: CASSYYQGGDTQYF. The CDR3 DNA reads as TGTGCCAGCAGTTACTACCAGGGGGGAGATACGCAGTATTTT.

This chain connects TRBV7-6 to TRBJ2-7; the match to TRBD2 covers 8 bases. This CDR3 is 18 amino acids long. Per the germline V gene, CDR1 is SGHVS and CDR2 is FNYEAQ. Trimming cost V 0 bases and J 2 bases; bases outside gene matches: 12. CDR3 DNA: TGTGCCAGCAGCTTAGCGCTTAGTAGCGGGGTGACTACCTACGAGCAGTACTTC. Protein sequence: CASSLALSSGVTTYEQYF.

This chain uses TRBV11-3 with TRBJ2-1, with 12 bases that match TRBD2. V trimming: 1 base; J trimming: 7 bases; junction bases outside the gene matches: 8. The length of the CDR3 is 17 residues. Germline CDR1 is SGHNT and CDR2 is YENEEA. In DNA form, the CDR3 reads TGTGCCAGCAGCTTAGCTAGCGGGGGGGCCTCAGGGAATGAGCAGTTCTTC. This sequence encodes CASSLASGGASGNEQFF.

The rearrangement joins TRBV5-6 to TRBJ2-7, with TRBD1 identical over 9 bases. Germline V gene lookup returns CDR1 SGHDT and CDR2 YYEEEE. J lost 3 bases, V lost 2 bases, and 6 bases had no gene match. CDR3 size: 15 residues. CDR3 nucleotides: TGTGCCAGCAGCTTTCGAGACAGGGGGATCTACGAGCAGTACTTC. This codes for CASSFRDRGIYEQYF.

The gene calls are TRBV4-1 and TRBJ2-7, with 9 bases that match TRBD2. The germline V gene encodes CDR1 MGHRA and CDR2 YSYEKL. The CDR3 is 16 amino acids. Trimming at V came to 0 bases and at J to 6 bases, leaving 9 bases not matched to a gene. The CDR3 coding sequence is TGCGCCAGCAGCCAAGAGCGGGCTAGCGGGACCCTCGAGCAGTACTTC. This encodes CASSQERASGTLEQYF.

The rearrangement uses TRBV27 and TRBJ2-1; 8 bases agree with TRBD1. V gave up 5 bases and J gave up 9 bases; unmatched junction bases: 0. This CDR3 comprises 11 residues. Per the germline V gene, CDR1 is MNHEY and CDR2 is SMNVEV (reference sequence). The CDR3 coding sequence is TGTGCCAGCAGTACAGGGGGTGAGCAGTTCTTC. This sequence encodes CASSTGGEQFF.

The CDR3: CAWDIGTGVDEQFF. Written as DNA, the CDR3 is TGTGCCTGGGACATTGGGACAGGGGTCGATGAGCAGTTCTTC. The rearrangement links TRBV30 to TRBJ2-1, with 10 bases aligning to TRBD1. Germline loops: CDR1 GTSNPN, CDR2 SVGIG (reference sequence). V lost 5 bases, J lost 8 bases, and 9 bases stayed unmatched. The CDR3 length is 14 residues.

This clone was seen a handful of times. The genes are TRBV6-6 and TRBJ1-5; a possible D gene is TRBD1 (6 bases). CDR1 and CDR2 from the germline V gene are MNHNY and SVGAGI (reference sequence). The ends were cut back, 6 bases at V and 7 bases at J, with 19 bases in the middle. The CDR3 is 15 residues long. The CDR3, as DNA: TGTGCCAGCAGCCCTGCCGGGGGGGCTGGGCAGCCCCAGCATTTT. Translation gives CASSPAGGAGQPQHF.

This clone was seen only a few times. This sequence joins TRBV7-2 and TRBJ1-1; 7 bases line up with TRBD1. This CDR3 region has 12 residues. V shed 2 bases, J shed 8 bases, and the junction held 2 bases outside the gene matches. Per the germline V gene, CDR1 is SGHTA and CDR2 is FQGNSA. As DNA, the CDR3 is TGTGCCAGCAGCTTAAACAGGGGCGAAGCTTTCTTT. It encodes CASSLNRGEAFF.

CDR3 sequence reads: CASRTGGDTGELFF. Here the CDR3 DNA reads TGTGCCAGCCGTACAGGCGGGGACACCGGGGAGCTGTTTTTT. J is TRBJ2-2 and V is TRBV6-1; a weak D match, TRBD2 (6 bases). With 8 bases removed from V and 3 bases from J, the gap between germline ends came to 13 bases. Per germline, CDR1 MNHNS and CDR2 SASEGT. The CDR3 totals 14 residues.

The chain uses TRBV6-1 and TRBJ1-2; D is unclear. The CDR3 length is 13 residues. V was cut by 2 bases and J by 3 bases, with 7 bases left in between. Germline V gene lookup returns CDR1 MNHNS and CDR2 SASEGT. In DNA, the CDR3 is TGTGCCAGCAGTGAATATGAGTACTATGGCTACACCTTC. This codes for CASSEYEYYGYTF.

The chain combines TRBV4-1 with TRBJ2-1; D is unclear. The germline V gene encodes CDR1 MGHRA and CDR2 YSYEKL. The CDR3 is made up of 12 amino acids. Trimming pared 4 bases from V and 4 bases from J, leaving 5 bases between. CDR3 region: CASSLQYNEQFF. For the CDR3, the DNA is TGCGCCAGCAGCCTTCAGTACAATGAGCAGTTCTTC.

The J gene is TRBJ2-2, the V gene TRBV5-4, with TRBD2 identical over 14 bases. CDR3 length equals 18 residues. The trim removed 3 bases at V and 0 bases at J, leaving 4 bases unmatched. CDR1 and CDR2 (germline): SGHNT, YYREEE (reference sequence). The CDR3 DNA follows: TGTGCCAGCAGCTCAGGGACTAGCGGGGGATCGAACACCGGGGAGCTGTTTTTT. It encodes CASSSGTSGGSNTGELFF.

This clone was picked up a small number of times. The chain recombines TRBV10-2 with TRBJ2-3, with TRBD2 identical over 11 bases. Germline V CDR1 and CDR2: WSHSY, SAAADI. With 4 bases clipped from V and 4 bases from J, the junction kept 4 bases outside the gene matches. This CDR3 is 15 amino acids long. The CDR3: CASSVAGGLADTQYF. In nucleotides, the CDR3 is TGCGCCAGCAGTGTAGCGGGGGGGCTCGCAGATACGCAGTATTTT.

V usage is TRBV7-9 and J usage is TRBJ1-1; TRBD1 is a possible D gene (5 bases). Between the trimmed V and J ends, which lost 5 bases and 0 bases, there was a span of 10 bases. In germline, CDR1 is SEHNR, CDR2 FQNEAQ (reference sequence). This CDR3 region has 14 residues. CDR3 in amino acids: CASSETVMNTEAFF. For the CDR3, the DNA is TGTGCCAGCAGCGAGACAGTAATGAACACTGAAGCTTTCTTT.

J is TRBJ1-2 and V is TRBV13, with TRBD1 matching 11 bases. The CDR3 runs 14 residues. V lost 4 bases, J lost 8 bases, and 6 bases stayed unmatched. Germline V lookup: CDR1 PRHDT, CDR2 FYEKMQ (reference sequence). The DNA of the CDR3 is TGTGCCAGCAGCTGGGACAGGGGGAATTGGGGCTACACCTTC. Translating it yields CASSWDRGNWGYTF.

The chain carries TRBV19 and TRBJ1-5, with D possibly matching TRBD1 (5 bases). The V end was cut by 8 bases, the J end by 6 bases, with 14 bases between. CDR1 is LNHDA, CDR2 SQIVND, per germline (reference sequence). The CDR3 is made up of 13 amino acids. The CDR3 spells CASAYLGGQPQHF. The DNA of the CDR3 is TGTGCCAGTGCCTACCTCGGGGGTCAGCCCCAGCATTTT.

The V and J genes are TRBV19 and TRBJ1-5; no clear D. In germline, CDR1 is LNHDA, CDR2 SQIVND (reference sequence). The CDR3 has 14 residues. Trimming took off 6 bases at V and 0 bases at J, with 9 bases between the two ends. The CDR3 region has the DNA TGTGCCAGTAGCCCAGGTAATAGCAATCAGCCCCAGCATTTT. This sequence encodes CASSPGNSNQPQHF. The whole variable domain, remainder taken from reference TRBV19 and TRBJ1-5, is DGGITQSPKYLFRKEGQNVTLSCEQNLNHDAMYWYRQDPGQGLRLIYYSQIVNDFQKGDIAEGYSVSREKKESFPLTVTSAQKNPTAFYLCASSPGNSNQPQHFGDGTRLSIL.

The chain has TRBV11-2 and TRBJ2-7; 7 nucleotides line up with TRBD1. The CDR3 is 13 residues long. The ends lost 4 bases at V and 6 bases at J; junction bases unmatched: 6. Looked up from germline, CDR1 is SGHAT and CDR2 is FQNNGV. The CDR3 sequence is CASSSFRQGEQYF. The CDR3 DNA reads TGTGCCAGCAGCTCATTCAGACAGGGCGAGCAGTACTTC. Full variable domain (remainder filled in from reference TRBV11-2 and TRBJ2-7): EAGVAQSPRYKIIEKRQSVAFWCNPISGHATLYWYQQILGQGPKLLIQFQNNGVVDDSQLPKDRFSAERLKGVDSTLKIQPAKLEDSAVYLCASSSFRQGEQYFGPGTRLTVT.

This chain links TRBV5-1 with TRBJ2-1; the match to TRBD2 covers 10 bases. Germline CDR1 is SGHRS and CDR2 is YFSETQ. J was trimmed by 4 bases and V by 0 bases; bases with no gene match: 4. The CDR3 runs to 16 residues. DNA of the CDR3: TGCGCCAGCAGCTTGGAACGGACTAGCGGTTACAATGAGCAGTTCTTC. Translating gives CASSLERTSGYNEQFF.

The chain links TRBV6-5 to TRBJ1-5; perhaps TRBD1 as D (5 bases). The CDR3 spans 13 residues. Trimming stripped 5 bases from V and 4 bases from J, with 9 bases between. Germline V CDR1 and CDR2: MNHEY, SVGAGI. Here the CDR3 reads CASSDSGNQPQHF. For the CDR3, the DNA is TGTGCCAGCAGTGACAGTGGAAATCAGCCCCAGCATTTT.

CDR3 region: CASSYYRGSADTQYF. In nucleotides, the CDR3 is TGTGCCAGCAGCTACTACAGGGGCTCGGCAGATACGCAGTATTTT. The gene calls are TRBV7-9 and TRBJ2-3, with 7 bases matching TRBD1. Trimming took 4 bases from V and 4 from J; bases not matched to a gene: 8. The CDR3 is 15 amino acids. CDR1 and CDR2 from the germline V gene are SEHNR and FQNEAQ (reference sequence).

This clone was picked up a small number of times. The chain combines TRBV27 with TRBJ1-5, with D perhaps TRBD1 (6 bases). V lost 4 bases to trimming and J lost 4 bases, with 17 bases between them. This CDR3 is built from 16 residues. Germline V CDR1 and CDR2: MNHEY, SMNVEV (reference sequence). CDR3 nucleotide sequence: TGTGCCAGCAGTTCTTTCGGGGGGGGCCTTAATCAGCCCCAGCATTTT. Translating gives CASSSFGGGLNQPQHF.

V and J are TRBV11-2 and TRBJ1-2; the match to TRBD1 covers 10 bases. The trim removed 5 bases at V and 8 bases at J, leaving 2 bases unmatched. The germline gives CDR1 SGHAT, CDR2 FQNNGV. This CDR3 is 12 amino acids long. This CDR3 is CASSQDRGGYTF. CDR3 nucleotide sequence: TGTGCCAGCAGCCAGGACAGGGGGGGCTACACCTTC.

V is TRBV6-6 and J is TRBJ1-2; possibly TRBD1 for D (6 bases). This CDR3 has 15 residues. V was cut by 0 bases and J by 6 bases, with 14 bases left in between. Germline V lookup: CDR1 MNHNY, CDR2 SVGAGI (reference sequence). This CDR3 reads CASSYSIVQGDGYTF. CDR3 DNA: TGTGCCAGCAGTTACTCGATAGTACAGGGCGATGGCTACACCTTC.

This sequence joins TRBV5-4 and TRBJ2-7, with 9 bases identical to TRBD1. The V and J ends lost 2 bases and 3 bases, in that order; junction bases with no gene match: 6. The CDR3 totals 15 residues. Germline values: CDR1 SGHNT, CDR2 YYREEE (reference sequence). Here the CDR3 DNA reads TGTGCCAGCAGCTTTACCGGGACAGGGATCTACGAGCAGTACTTC. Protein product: CASSFTGTGIYEQYF. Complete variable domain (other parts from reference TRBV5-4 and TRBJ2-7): ETGVTQSPTHLIKTRGQQVTLRCSSQSGHNTVSWYQQALGQGPQFIFQYYREEENGRGNFPPRFSGLQFPNYSSELNVNALELDDSALYLCASSFTGTGIYEQYFGPGTRLTVT.

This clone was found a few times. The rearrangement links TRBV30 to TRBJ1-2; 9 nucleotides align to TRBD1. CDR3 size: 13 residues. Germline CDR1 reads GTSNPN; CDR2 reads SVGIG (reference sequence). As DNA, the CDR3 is TGTGGGAGCCGGGACAGGGCATACTATGGCTACACCTTC. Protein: CGSRDRAYYGYTF.

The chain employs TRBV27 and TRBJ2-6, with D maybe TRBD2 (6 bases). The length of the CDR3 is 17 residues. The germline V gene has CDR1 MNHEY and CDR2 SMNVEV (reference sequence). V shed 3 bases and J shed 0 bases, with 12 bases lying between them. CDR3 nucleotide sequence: TGTGCCAGCAGTTTGGGGACTGTAAGCTCTGGGGCCAACGTCCTGACTTTC. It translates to CASSLGTVSSGANVLTF. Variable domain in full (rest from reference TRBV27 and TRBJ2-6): EAQVTQNPRYLITVTGKKLTVTCSQNMNHEYMSWYRQDPGLGLRQIYYSMNVEVTDKGDVPEGYKVSRKEKRNFPLILESPSPNQTSLYFCASSLGTVSSGANVLTFGAGSRLTVL.

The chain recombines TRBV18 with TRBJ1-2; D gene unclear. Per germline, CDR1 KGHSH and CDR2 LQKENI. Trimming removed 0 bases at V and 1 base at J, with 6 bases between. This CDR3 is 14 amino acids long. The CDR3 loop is CASSPPGFNYGYTF. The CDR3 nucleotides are TGTGCCAGCTCACCACCCGGGTTTAACTATGGCTACACCTTC.